This TCR beta chain was found in a study of blood T cell repertoires in COVID-19. Study in general: Donors in the United States, Italy and Spain gave samples during acute or convalescent COVID-19. T cells, B-cell-depleted T cells, or PBMCs supplied cDNA or gDNA.

As processed by the authors: Quantification of nucleated cells was approximated via reference gene primer amplification. TCRdb's table, derived via immunoSEQ multiplex PCR, lists solely in-frame clones and lacks some. The D gene and trimming were derived from the DNA, and the V and J assignments and clone size from that table. The data hold about 220,000 clones, with 82% observed a single time. The CDR3 covers 15 residues. The germline V gene encodes CDR1 SNHLY and CDR2 FYNNEI. Trimming at V came to 4 bases and at J to 1 base, leaving 5 bases not matched to a gene. What was sequenced was peripheral blood. The V and J genes are TRBV2 and TRBJ2-7, with TRBD2 identical over 9 bases. This clonotype was sampled from a woman in her 70s with COVID-19, enrolled during active disease. The chain's CDR3 is CASSAMREGSYEQYF. The CDR3 nucleotides are TGTGCCAGCAGTGCGATGCGGGAGGGGTCCTACGAGCAGTACTTC.